This T cell receptor (beta chain) stems from a study of vaccination and CD4 T cells after COVID-19. At the level of the study: It was a median about 99 days after diagnosis, with a range of 35 to 161, that post-COVID samples were drawn. General observations from the study: Sampling was limited to relatively few convalescent patients, with no early post-infection timepoints studied.

As for treatment: approximately 9-day PBMC culture with coronavirus spike peptide pools or control peptides (ViraFEST assay). After expanding antigen-specific T cells with peptide pools, ViraFEST sequenced their TCRs. Sequencing of cultured CD4+ T cell DNA used the Oncomine TCR Beta short-read assay. Cultured CD4+ T cells yielded the extracted genomic DNA. TCRdb used MiXCR to reprocess the PCR reads, holding one entry per CDR3 protein. The sample holds about 19,000 distinct CDR3 sequences; roughly 55% are singletons and the top ten take approximately 17%. A note on this clonotype: Its matching antigen is unknown.

V was clipped by 3 bases and J by 6 bases, with 10 bases between them. This CDR3 is 13 amino acids long. Germline V gives CDR1 KGHSH, CDR2 LQKENI. V gene TRBV18 combines with J gene TRBJ2-3; TRBD2 is a possible D gene (6 bases). The sequencing used CD4+ T cells from blood, cultured in vitro, collected before SARS-CoV-2 vaccination. The clonotype comes from a human donor who had recovered from COVID-19. The CDR3, as DNA: TGTGCCAGCTCACCGGGGACTCCGGATACGCAGTATTTT. It encodes CASSPGTPDTQYF.